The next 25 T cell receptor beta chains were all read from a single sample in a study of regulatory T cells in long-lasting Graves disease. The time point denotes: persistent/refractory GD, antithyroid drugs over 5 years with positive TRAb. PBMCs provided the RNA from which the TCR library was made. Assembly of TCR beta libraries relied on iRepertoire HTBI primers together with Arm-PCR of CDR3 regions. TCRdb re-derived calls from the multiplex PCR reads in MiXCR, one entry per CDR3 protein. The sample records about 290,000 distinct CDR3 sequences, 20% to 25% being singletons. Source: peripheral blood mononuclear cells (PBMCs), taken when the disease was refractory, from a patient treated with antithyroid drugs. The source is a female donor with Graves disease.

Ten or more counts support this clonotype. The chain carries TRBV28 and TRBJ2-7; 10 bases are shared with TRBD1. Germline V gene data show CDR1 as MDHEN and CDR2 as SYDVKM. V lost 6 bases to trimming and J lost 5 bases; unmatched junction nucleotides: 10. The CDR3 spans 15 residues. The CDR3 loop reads CASSQGQGGLDEQYF. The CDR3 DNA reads TGTGCCAGCAGCCAAGGACAGGGGGGGCTAGACGAGCAGTACTTC. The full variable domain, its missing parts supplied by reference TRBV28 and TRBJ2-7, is DVKVTQSSRYLVKRTGEKVFLECVQDMDHENMFWYRQDPGLGLRLIYFSYDVKMKEKGDIPEGYSVSREKKERFSLILESASTNQTSMYLCASSQGQGGLDEQYFGPGTRLTVT.

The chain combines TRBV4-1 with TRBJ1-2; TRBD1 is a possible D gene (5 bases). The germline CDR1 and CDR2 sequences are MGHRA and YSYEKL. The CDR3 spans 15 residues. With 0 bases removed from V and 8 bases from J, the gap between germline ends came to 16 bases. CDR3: CASSQDQFGAGGYTF. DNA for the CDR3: TGCGCCAGCAGCCAAGATCAGTTCGGGGCAGGAGGCTACACCTTC.

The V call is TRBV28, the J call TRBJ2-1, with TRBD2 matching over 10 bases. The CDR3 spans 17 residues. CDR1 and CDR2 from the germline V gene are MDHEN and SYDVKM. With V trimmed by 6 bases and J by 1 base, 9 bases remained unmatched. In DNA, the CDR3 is TGTGCCAGCAGGCCGAACGGACTAGCGGAGTCCTACAATGAGCAGTTCTTC. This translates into CASRPNGLAESYNEQFF.

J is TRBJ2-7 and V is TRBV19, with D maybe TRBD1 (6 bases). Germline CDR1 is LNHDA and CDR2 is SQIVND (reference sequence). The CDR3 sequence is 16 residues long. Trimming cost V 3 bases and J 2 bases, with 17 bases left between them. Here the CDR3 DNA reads TGTGCCAGTAGTATGGGCAGGGGCTCCCCAACCTACGAGCAGTACTTC. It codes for CASSMGRGSPTYEQYF.

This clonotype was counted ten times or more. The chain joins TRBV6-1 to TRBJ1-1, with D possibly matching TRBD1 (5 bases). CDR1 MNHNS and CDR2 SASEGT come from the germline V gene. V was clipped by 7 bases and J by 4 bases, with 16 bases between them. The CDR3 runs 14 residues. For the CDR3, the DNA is TGTGCCAGCACCCCCCAGGGATTGAGCACTGAAGCTTTCTTT. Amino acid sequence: CASTPQGLSTEAFF.

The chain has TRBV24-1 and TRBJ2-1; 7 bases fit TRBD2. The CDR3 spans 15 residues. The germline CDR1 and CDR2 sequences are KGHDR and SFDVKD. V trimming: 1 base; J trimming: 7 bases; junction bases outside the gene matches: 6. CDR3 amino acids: CATSDFSGGSNEQFF. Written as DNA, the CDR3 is TGTGCCACCAGTGATTTCTCGGGAGGTTCTAATGAGCAGTTCTTC.

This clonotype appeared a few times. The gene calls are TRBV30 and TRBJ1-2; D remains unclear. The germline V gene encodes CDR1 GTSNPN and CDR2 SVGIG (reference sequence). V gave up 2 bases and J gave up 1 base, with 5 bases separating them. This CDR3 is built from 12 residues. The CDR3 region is CAWSQVNYGYTF. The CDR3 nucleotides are TGTGCCTGGAGTCAGGTTAACTATGGCTACACCTTC.

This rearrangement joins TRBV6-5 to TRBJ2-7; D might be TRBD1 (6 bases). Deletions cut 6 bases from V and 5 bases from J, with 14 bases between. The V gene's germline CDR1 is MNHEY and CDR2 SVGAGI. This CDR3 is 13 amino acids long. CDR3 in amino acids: CASRNTGIDEQYF. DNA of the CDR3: TGTGCCAGCAGGAATACAGGGATCGACGAGCAGTACTTC.

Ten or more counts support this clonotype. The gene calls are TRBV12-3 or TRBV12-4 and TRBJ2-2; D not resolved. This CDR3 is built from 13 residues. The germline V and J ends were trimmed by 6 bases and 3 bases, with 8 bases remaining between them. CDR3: CASSPWDTGELFF. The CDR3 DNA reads TGTGCCAGCAGCCCTTGGGACACCGGGGAGCTGTTTTTT.

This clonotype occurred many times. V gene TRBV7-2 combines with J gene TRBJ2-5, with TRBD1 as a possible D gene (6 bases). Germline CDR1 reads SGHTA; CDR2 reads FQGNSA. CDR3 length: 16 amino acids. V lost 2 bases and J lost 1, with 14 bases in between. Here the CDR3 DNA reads TGTGCCAGCAGCTTAACGCCCTGGACAGCCCAAGAGACCCAGTACTTC. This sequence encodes CASSLTPWTAQETQYF. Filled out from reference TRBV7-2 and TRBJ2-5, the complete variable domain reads GAGVSQSPSNKVTEKGKDVELRCDPISGHTALYWYRQSLGQGLEFLIYFQGNSAPDKSGLPSDRFSAERTGGSVSTLTIQRTQQEDSAVYLCASSLTPWTAQETQYFGPGTRLLVL.

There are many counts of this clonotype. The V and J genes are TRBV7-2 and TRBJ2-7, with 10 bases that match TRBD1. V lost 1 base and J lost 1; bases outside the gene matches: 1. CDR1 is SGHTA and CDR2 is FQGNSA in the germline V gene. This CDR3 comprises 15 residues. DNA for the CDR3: TGTGCCAGCAGCTTAGGGGGACAGGGGTCCTACGAGCAGTACTTC. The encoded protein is CASSLGGQGSYEQYF.

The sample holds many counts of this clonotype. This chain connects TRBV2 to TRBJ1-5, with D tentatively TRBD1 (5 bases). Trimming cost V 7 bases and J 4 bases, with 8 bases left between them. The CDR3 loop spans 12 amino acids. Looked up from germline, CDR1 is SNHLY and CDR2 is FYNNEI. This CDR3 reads CASMGPNQPQHF. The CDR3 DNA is TGTGCCAGCATGGGACCAAATCAGCCCCAGCATTTT.

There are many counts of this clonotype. DNA of the CDR3: TGTGCCAGCACGGAAAATCTACTCTATGGCTACACCTTC. This codes for CASTENLLYGYTF. The J gene is TRBJ1-2, the V gene TRBV12-3 or TRBV12-4; D ambiguous. The CDR3 is 13 amino acids. The V and J ends lost 7 bases and 4 bases respectively, with 13 bases between them.

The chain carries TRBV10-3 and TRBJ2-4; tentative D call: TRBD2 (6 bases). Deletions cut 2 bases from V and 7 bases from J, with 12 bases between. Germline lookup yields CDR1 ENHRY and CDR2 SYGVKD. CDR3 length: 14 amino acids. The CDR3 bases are TGTGCCATCAGTGAGACGGGAGAGGGTAACATTCAGTACTTC. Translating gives CAISETGEGNIQYF.

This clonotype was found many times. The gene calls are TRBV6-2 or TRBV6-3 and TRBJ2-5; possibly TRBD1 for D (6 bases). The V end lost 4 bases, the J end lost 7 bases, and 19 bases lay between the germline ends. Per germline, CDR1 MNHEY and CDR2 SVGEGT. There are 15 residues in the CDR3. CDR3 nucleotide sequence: TGTGCCAGCAGTTTACCCAGGGGAACAATCGGGACCCAGTACTTC. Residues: CASSLPRGTIGTQYF.

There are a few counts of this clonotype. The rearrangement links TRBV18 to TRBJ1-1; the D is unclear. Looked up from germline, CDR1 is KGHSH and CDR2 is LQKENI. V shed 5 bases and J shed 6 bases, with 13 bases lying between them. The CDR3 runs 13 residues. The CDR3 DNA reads TGTGCCAGCTCATTCGCAGCCTCGGCTGAAGCTTTCTTT. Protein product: CASSFAASAEAFF. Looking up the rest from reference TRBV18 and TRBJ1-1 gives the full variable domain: NAGVMQNPRHLVRRRGQEARLRCSPMKGHSHVYWYRQLPEEGLKFMVYLQKENIIDESGMPKERFSAEFPKEGPSILRIQQVVRGDSAAYFCASSFAASAEAFFGQGTRLTVV.

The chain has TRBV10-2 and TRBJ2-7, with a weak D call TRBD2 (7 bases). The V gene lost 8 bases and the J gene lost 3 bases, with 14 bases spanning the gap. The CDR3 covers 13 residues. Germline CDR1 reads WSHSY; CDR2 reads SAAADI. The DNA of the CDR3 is TGCGCCAGCCTCGAGGGGGGGAGCTACGAGCAGTACTTC. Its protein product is CASLEGGSYEQYF.

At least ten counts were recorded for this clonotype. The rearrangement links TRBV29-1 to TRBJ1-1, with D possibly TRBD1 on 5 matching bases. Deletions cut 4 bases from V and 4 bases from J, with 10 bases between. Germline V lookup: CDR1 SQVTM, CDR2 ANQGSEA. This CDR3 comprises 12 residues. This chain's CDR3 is CSVADGGTEAFF. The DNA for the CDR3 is TGCAGCGTTGCTGACGGGGGCACTGAAGCTTTCTTT.

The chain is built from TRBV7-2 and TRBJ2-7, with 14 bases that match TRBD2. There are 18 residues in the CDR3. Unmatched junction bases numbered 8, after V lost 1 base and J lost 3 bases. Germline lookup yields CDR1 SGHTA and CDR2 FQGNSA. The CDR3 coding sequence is TGTGCCAGCAGCTTAGGATACGCCGGGACTAGCGGGGGCTACGAGCAGTACTTC. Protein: CASSLGYAGTSGGYEQYF.

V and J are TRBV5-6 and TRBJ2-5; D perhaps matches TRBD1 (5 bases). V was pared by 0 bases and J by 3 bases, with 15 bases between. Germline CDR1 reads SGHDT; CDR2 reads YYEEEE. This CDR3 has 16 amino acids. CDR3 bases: TGTGCCAGCAGCTTGGGACTGCGAAGGGGCGAAGAGACCCAGTACTTC. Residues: CASSLGLRRGEETQYF.

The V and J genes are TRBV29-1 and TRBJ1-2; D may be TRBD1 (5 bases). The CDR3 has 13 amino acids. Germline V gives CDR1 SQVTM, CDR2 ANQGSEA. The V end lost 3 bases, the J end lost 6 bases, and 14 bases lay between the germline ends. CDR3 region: CSVDPAGLDGYTF. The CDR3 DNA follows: TGCAGCGTTGACCCAGCAGGGCTCGATGGCTACACCTTC.

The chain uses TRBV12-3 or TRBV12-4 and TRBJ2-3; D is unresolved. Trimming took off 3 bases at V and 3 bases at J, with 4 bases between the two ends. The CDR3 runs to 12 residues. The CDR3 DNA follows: TGTGCCAGCAGTTTGAATACAGATACGCAGTATTTT. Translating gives CASSLNTDTQYF.

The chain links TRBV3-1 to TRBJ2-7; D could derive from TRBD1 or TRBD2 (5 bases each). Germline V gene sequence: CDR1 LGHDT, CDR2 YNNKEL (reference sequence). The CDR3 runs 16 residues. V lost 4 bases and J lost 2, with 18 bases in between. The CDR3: CASSRQGGLGPYEQYF. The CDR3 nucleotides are TGTGCCAGCAGCCGTCAAGGCGGGCTGGGACCCTACGAGCAGTACTTC.

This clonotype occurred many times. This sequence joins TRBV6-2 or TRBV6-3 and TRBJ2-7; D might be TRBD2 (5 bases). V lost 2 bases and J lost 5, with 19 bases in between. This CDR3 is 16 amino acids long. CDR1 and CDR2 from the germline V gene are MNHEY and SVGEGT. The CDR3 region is CASSYPRPREGNEQYF. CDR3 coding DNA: TGTGCCAGCAGTTACCCACGTCCGAGGGAAGGAAACGAGCAGTACTTC.

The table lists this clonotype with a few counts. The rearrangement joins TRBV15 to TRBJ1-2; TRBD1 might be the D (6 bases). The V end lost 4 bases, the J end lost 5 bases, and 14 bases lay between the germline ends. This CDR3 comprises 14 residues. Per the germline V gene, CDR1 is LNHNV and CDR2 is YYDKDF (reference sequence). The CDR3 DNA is TGTGCCACCAGCATTATGACAGGCGGATATGGCTACACCTTC. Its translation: CATSIMTGGYGYTF.